The 29 T cell receptor beta chains given below trace back to one sample, sequenced in a study of T cell responses to AZD1222 COVID-19 vaccine. Sequencing was performed with immunoSEQ multiplex PCR; in TCRdb, only in-frame clones are kept and a portion is missing. The sample has about 110,000 clones, around nine tenths seen once. This material consisted of peripheral blood, taken 28 days after the second AZD1222 dose. The receptor source for this set is an adult who received the AZD1222 COVID-19 vaccine.

This chain links TRBV7-2 with TRBJ2-7, with D hard to call. Germline CDR1 SGHTA, CDR2 FQGNSA. The V end lost 1 base, the J end lost 2 bases, and 6 bases lay between the germline ends. The CDR3 has 13 residues. CDR3 DNA sequence: TGTGCCAGCAGCTTAGATCGCACCTACGAGCAGTACTTC. This sequence encodes CASSLDRTYEQYF.

Only one count was recorded for this clone. The chain couples TRBV7-8 to TRBJ1-6; unclear D gene. The V end lost 0 bases, the J end lost 6 bases, and 6 bases lay between the germline ends. Germline V gene data show CDR1 as SGHVS and CDR2 as FQNEAQ. This CDR3 has 14 residues. In nucleotides, the CDR3 is TGTGCCAGCAGCTTAGCGCCTGTTAATTCACCCCTCCACTTT. Its translation is CASSLAPVNSPLHF.

The gene calls are TRBV11-2 and TRBJ2-1; 12 positions match TRBD2. The J segment lost 3 bases and the V segment lost 2 bases, leaving 8 bases of the junction unmatched. The CDR3 contains 18 residues. Looked up from germline, CDR1 is SGHAT and CDR2 is FQNNGV. CDR3 bases: TGTGCCAGCAGCTTACTAGCGGGAGGGCCTTTAGACTACAATGAGCAGTTCTTC. It codes for CASSLLAGGPLDYNEQFF.

The J gene is TRBJ2-3, the V gene TRBV18, with D unresolved. Trimming took off 0 bases at V and 3 bases at J, with 10 bases between the two ends. Per germline, CDR1 KGHSH and CDR2 LQKENI. The CDR3 extends over 15 amino acids. For the CDR3, the DNA is TGTGCCAGCTCACCACCGCGCGCGGAAACAGATACGCAGTATTTT. Translated: CASSPPRAETDTQYF. Drawing the rest from reference TRBV18 and TRBJ2-3, the complete variable domain is NAGVMQNPRHLVRRRGQEARLRCSPMKGHSHVYWYRQLPEEGLKFMVYLQKENIIDESGMPKERFSAEFPKEGPSILRIQQVVRGDSAAYFCASSPPRAETDTQYFGPGTRLTVL.

The rearrangement uses TRBV28 and TRBJ2-1; TRBD1 matches at 9 bases. CDR3 size: 14 residues. With 10 bases clipped from V and 3 bases from J, the junction kept 7 bases outside the gene matches. CDR1 is MDHEN, CDR2 SYDVKM, per germline. The CDR3 sequence: CATNTGGVYNEQFF. The CDR3 bases are TGTGCCACGAACACAGGGGGCGTCTACAATGAGCAGTTCTTC.

A word on this clone: Other DNA sequences in this sample translate to the same CDR3. The rearrangement links TRBV7-9 to TRBJ2-7; D not resolved. CDR3 size: 12 residues. The germline V gene encodes CDR1 SEHNR and CDR2 FQNEAQ (reference sequence). Trimming cost V 1 base and J 4 bases, with 5 bases left between them. CDR3 nucleotide sequence: TGTGCCAGCAGCTTAGTTGGGTACGAGCAGTACTTC. It is translated as CASSLVGYEQYF.

The rearrangement joins TRBV12-1 to TRBJ2-1; the table's D call, TRBD2, has no DNA check behind it. TRBV12-1 is labeled a pseudogene. CDR3 length: 15 residues. The CDR3 DNA reads as TGTGCCAGCAGCTTTGGCGGGAGGAATTACAATGAGCAGTTCTTC. Residues: CASSFGGRNYNEQFF.

The rearrangement uses TRBV6-1 and TRBJ2-1; D is possibly TRBD1 (6 bases). Trimming stripped 4 bases from V and 4 bases from J, with 17 bases between. Germline V gives CDR1 MNHNS, CDR2 SASEGT. The CDR3 length is 16 residues. CDR3 loop: CASSGPGQPVYNEQFF. The CDR3 DNA is TGTGCCAGCAGTGGGCCCGGACAGCCAGTTTACAATGAGCAGTTCTTC.

This clone has a single count. The V and J genes are TRBV5-6 and TRBJ1-3; D is ambiguous. V was trimmed by 2 bases and J by 0 bases, leaving 6 bases between them. The CDR3 is made up of 14 amino acids. Germline V gene sequence: CDR1 SGHDT, CDR2 YYEEEE. The CDR3 region is CASSFGGSGNTIYF. The CDR3 DNA reads as TGTGCCAGCAGCTTCGGCGGCTCTGGAAACACCATATATTTT.

V usage is TRBV3-1 (or the pseudogene TRBV3-2) and J usage is TRBJ1-3; the D is unclear. The CDR3 totals 14 residues. Per germline, CDR1 LGHDT and CDR2 YNNKEL (reference sequence). V lost 1 base and J lost 3, with 7 bases in between. This CDR3 is CASSQGNYGNTIYF. CDR3 nucleotides: TGTGCCAGCAGCCAAGGGAATTATGGAAACACCATATATTTT.

The genes are TRBV30 and TRBJ1-6; 7 nucleotides line up with TRBD1. Trimming took 1 base from V and 5 from J; bases not matched to a gene: 8. Germline lookup yields CDR1 GTSNPN and CDR2 SVGIG (reference sequence). This CDR3 region has 16 residues. As DNA, the CDR3 is TGTGCCTGGAGTGCACCACAGGGGTCAAATAATTCACCCCTCCACTTT. Amino acid sequence: CAWSAPQGSNNSPLHF.

This clone was counted a single time. V and J are TRBV29-1 and TRBJ2-3, with TRBD2 matching over 9 bases. Germline loops: CDR1 SQVTM, CDR2 ANQGSEA. The CDR3 covers 12 residues. The CDR3 loop reads CRVAGVPDTQYF. Written as DNA, the CDR3 is TGCAGGGTAGCGGGAGTTCCAGATACGCAGTATTTT.

The V call is TRBV7-2, the J call TRBJ2-7; 9 positions agree with TRBD1. CDR1 is SGHTA and CDR2 is FQGNSA in the germline V gene. The CDR3 is 15 amino acids. V lost 4 bases and J lost 5; bases outside the gene matches: 9. The CDR3 here is CASSWGTGYFDEQYF. CDR3 DNA sequence: TGTGCCAGCAGCTGGGGGACAGGGTACTTCGACGAGCAGTACTTC.

V is TRBV30 and J is TRBJ1-1; tentatively, D is TRBD1 (6 bases). The CDR3 covers 13 residues. Germline-derived CDR1 and CDR2 are GTSNPN and SVGIG (reference sequence). The germline V and J ends were trimmed by 2 bases and 7 bases, with 14 bases remaining between them. In DNA, the CDR3 is TGTGCCTGGAGTACTAATGGGGGGCGTGAAGCTTTCTTT. Its translation is CAWSTNGGREAFF.

The genes are TRBV19 and TRBJ2-3; 12 positions agree with TRBD2. With V trimmed by 5 bases and J by 2 bases, 11 bases remained unmatched. Germline V gene sequence: CDR1 LNHDA, CDR2 SQIVND (reference sequence). The CDR3 length is 18 residues. CDR3 sequence: CASSGSGLAGSPTDTQYF. CDR3 DNA: TGTGCCAGTAGTGGCTCAGGACTAGCGGGAAGTCCCACAGATACGCAGTATTTT.

The chain links TRBV7-2 to TRBJ1-5; 7 bases are a match to TRBD1. V shed 4 bases, J shed 1 base, and the junction held 7 bases outside the gene matches. CDR3 length: 16 residues. Germline CDR1 SGHTA, CDR2 FQGNSA. CDR3 sequence (DNA): TGTGCCAGCAGCTCCTACAGGGGTAGAAGCAATCAGCCCCAGCATTTT. Its protein product is CASSSYRGRSNQPQHF.

The genes are TRBV2 and TRBJ1-1; TRBD1 agrees at 10 bases. The V gene end was trimmed by 4 bases and the J gene end by 0 bases; junction bases not matched to a gene: 8. This CDR3 spans 17 amino acids. Germline V gives CDR1 SNHLY, CDR2 FYNNEI. The CDR3 sequence is CASSVVETGGMNTEAFF. CDR3 bases: TGTGCCAGCAGTGTTGTCGAGACAGGGGGCATGAACACTGAAGCTTTCTTT.

The V gene is TRBV6-5, the J gene TRBJ1-6; TRBD1 is a possible D gene (6 bases). The CDR3 covers 15 residues. Trimming cost V 7 bases and J 8 bases, with 18 bases left between them. CDR1 and CDR2 (germline): MNHEY, SVGAGI. The CDR3 sequence is CASIRTVFNDSPLHF. Written as DNA, the CDR3 is TGTGCCAGCATCAGGACAGTTTTCAACGATTCACCCCTCCACTTT.

The J gene is TRBJ1-2, the V gene TRBV7-2; tentative D call: TRBD1 (5 bases). The CDR3 totals 13 residues. Germline-derived CDR1 and CDR2 are SGHTA and FQGNSA. V was shortened by 3 bases and J by 1 base, with 6 bases between the two germline ends. The CDR3 is CASSFRDNYGYTF. CDR3 in DNA: TGTGCCAGCAGCTTCAGGGATAACTATGGCTACACCTTC. Supplemented by reference TRBV7-2 and TRBJ1-2, the full variable domain reads GAGVSQSPSNKVTEKGKDVELRCDPISGHTALYWYRQSLGQGLEFLIYFQGNSAPDKSGLPSDRFSAERTGGSVSTLTIQRTQQEDSAVYLCASSFRDNYGYTFGSGTRLTVV.

J is TRBJ1-2 and V is TRBV28, with 8 bases identical to TRBD1. CDR1 is MDHEN and CDR2 is SYDVKM in the germline V gene. With 6 bases clipped from V and 7 bases from J, the junction kept 10 bases outside the gene matches. CDR3 length equals 14 residues. The CDR3 protein is CASSPGQGRGGYTF. The CDR3 nucleotides read TGTGCCAGCAGCCCCGGACAGGGCAGGGGTGGCTACACCTTC.

V is TRBV7-9 and J is TRBJ2-7; maybe TRBD2 (6 bases). Germline lookup yields CDR1 SEHNR and CDR2 FQNEAQ (reference sequence). The CDR3 consists of 14 residues. The ends were cut back, 0 bases at V and 5 bases at J, with 11 bases in the middle. The CDR3 DNA sequence: TGTGCCAGCAGCTTAGCGGGACTGGCCGACGAGCAGTACTTC. This encodes CASSLAGLADEQYF.

The chain carries TRBV4-1 and TRBJ1-2; D is unresolved. The CDR3 is 17 residues long. The ends were cut back, 0 bases at V and 0 bases at J, with 14 bases in the middle. Per the germline V gene, CDR1 is MGHRA and CDR2 is YSYEKL. CDR3 coding DNA: TGCGCCAGCAGCCAAGAAGGAAACAGCCTTTCTAACTATGGCTACACCTTC. Translation: CASSQEGNSLSNYGYTF.

This clone was detected only once. The chain combines TRBV6-2 or TRBV6-3 with TRBJ1-6; no clear D gene. The germline V gene encodes CDR1 MNHEY and CDR2 SVGEGT. The CDR3 has 13 amino acids. Trimming stripped 0 bases from V and 9 bases from J, with 6 bases between. The CDR3 reads CASSYSDGSPLHF. CDR3 bases: TGTGCCAGCAGTTACTCGGATGGTTCACCCCTCCACTTT.

The gene calls are TRBV30 and TRBJ1-2; TRBD1 matches 8 bases. Trimming took 2 bases from V and 0 from J; bases not matched to a gene: 2. CDR3 length: 14 residues. Germline CDR1 is GTSNPN and CDR2 is SVGIG (reference sequence). The CDR3 region is CAWSRTGTNYGYTF. The CDR3 nucleotides are TGTGCCTGGAGTCGGACAGGGACTAACTATGGCTACACCTTC.

This clone was observed a single time. V usage is TRBV5-4 and J usage is TRBJ2-2; a possible D gene is TRBD1 (6 bases). Germline CDR1 is SGHNT and CDR2 is YYREEE (reference sequence). This CDR3 has 13 amino acids. The V end was cut by 4 bases, the J end by 7 bases, with 11 bases between. The CDR3: CASSPRTDGELFF. The DNA for the CDR3 is TGTGCCAGCAGCCCACGGACAGACGGGGAGCTGTTTTTT.

This rearrangement joins TRBV28 to TRBJ2-3; the D call may be TRBD1 or TRBD2 (7 bases each). Looked up from germline, CDR1 is MDHEN and CDR2 is SYDVKM. The CDR3 extends over 16 amino acids. Trimming pared 1 base from V and 3 bases from J, leaving 14 bases between. The CDR3 bases are TGTGCCAGCAGTTTATCTTTCAGGGGGGGGACAGATACGCAGTATTTT. It yields the protein CASSLSFRGGTDTQYF.

The CDR3 reads CASTGTSLDEQFF. DNA for the CDR3: TGTGCCAGCACCGGGACTAGCCTAGATGAGCAGTTCTTC. V and J are TRBV6-5 and TRBJ2-1; TRBD2 matches at 9 bases. The ends lost 7 bases at V and 8 bases at J; junction bases unmatched: 6. The CDR3 sequence is 13 residues long. Germline CDR1 is MNHEY and CDR2 is SVGAGI.

The rearrangement joins TRBV7-2 to TRBJ1-1; D remains ambiguous. The CDR3 covers 13 residues. Trimming removed 2 bases at V and 7 bases at J, with 11 bases between. CDR1 is SGHTA and CDR2 is FQGNSA in the germline V gene. The CDR3 DNA reads TGTGCCAGCAGCTTAAAGCGTCAGCGTGAAGCTTTCTTT. Translation: CASSLKRQREAFF.

The sample holds one count of this clone. The chain joins TRBV28 to TRBJ1-4, with TRBD1 matching over 8 bases. Per the germline V gene, CDR1 is MDHEN and CDR2 is SYDVKM. CDR3 length: 20 residues. The J segment lost 10 bases and the V segment lost 3 bases, leaving 25 bases of the junction unmatched. CDR3 sequence (DNA): TGTGCCAGCAGTTTTCTCGGGACAGGACCCGACCTTTCAGGTCGGGGAAAACTGTTTTTT. It is translated as CASSFLGTGPDLSGRGKLFF.